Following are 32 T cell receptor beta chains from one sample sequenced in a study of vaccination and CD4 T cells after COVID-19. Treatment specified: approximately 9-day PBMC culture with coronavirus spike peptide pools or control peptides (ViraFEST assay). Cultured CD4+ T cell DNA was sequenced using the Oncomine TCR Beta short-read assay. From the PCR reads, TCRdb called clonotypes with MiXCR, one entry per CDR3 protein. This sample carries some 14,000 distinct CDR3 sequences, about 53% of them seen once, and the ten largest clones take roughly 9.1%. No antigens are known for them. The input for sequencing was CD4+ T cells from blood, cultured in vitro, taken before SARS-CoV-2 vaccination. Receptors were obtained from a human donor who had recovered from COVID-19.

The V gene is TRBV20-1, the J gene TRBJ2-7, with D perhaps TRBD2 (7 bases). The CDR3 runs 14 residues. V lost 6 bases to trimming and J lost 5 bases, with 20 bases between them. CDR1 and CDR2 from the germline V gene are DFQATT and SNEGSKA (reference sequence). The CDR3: CSAKLRGARNEQYF. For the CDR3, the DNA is TGCAGTGCAAAACTTCGGGGGGCGCGAAACGAGCAGTACTTC.

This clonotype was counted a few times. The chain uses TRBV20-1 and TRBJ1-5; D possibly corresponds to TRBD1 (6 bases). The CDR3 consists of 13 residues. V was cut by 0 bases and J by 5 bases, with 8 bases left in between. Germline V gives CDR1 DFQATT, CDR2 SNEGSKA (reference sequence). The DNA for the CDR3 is TGCAGTGCTAGAGAGCCAGGGGATCAGCCCCAGCATTTT. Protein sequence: CSAREPGDQPQHF.

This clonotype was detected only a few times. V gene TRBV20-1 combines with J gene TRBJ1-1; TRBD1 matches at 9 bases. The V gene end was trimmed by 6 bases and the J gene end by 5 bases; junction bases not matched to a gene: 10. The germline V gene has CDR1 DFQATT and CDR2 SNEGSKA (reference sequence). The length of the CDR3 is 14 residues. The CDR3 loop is CSAPGQTGGTEAFF. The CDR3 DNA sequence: TGCAGTGCGCCCGGCCAGACAGGGGGAACTGAAGCTTTCTTT.

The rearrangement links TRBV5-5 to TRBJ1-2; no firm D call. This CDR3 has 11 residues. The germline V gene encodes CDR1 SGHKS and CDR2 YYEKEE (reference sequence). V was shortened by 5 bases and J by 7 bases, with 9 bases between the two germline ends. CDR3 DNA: TGTGCCAGCAGTTTCGACGCTGGCTACACCTTC. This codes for CASSFDAGYTF.

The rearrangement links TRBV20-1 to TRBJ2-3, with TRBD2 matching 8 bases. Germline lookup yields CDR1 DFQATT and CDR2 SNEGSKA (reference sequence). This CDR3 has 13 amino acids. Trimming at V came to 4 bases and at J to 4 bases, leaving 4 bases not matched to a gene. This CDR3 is CSATAGVPDTQYF. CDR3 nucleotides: TGCAGTGCTACAGCGGGGGTCCCAGATACGCAGTATTTT.

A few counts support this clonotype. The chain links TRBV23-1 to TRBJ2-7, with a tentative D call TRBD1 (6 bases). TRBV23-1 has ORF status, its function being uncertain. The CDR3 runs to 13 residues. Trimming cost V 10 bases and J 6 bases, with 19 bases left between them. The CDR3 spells CATADSDNREQYF. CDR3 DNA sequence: TGCGCCACCGCGGACAGTGACAACCGCGAGCAGTACTTC.

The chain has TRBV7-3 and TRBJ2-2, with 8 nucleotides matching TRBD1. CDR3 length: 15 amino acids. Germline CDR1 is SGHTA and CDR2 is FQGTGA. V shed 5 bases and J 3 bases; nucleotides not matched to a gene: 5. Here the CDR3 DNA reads TGTGCCAGCAGCCCCCGACAGGGGTACACCGGGGAGCTGTTTTTT. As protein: CASSPRQGYTGELFF. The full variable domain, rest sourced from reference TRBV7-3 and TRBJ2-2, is GAGVSQTPSNKVTEKGKYVELRCDPISGHTALYWYRQSLGQGPEFLIYFQGTGAADDSGLPNDRFFAVRPEGSVSTLKIQRTERGDSAVYLCASSPRQGYTGELFFGEGSRLTVL.

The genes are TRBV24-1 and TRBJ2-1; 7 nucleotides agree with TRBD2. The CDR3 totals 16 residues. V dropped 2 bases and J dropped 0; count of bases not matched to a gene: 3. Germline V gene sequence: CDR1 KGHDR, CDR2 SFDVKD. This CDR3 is CATSDSTSDSYNEQFF. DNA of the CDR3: TGTGCCACCAGTGATTCCACTAGCGACTCCTACAATGAGCAGTTCTTC.

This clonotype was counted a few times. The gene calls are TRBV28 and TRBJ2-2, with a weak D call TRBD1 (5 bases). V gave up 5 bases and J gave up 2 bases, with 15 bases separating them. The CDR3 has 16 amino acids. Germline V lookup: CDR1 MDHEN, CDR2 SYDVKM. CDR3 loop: CASSPHPTGNTGELFF. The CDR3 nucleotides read TGTGCCAGCAGTCCCCACCCCACAGGAAACACCGGGGAGCTGTTTTTT.

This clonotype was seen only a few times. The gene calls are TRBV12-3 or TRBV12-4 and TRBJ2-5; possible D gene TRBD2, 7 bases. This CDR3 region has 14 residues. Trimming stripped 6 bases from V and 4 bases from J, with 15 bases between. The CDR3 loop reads CASSSEGEGETQYF. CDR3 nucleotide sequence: TGTGCCAGCAGCTCCGAGGGGGAGGGAGAGACCCAGTACTTC.

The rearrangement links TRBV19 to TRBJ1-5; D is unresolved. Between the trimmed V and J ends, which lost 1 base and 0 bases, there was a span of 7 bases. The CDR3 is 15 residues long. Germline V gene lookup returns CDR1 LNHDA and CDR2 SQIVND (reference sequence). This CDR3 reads CASSIVRDSNQPQHF. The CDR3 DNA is TGTGCCAGTAGTATAGTGAGGGATAGCAATCAGCCCCAGCATTTT.

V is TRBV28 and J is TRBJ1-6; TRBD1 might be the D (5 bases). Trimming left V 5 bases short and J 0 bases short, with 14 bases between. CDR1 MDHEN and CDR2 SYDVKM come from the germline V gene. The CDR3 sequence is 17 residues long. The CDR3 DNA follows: TGTGCCAGCAGTACCCGACAGAGGAGCTCCTATAATTCACCCCTCCACTTT. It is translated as CASSTRQRSSYNSPLHF.

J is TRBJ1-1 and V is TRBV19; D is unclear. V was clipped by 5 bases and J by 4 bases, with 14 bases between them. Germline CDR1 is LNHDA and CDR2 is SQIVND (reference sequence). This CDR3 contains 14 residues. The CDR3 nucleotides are TGTGCCAGTAGTTTCGTGGAAAGGAGCACTGAAGCTTTCTTT. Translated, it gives CASSFVERSTEAFF.

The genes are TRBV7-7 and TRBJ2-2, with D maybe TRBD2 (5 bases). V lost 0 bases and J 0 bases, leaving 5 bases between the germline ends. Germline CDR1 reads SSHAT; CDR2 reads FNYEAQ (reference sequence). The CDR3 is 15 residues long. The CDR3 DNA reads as TGTGCCAGCAGCTTAGCACTAGCGAACACCGGGGAGCTGTTTTTT. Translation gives CASSLALANTGELFF. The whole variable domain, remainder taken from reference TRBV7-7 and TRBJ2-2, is GAGVSQSPRYKVTKRGQDVTLRCDPISSHATLYWYQQALGQGPEFLTYFNYEAQPDKSGLPSDRFSAERPEGSISTLTIQRTEQRDSAMYRCASSLALANTGELFFGEGSRLTVL.

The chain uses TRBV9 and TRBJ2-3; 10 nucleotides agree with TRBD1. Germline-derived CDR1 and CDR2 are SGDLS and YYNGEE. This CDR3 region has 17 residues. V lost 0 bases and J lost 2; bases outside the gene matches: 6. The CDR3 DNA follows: TGTGCCAGCAGCGTAGTGGACAGGGGGAGCCTCACAGATACGCAGTATTTT. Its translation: CASSVVDRGSLTDTQYF.

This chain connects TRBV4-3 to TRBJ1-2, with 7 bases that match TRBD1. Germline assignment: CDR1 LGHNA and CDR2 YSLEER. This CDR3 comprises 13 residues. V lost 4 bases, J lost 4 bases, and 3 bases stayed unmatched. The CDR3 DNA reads TGCGCCAGCAGCCCGGGACAGACCTATGGCTACACCTTC. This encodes CASSPGQTYGYTF.

The CDR3 loop is CSARDLRSGQPQHF. CDR3 DNA: TGCAGTGCTAGAGATCTGAGGAGTGGACAGCCCCAGCATTTT. This chain uses TRBV20-1 with TRBJ1-5, with D uncertain. This CDR3 region has 14 residues. Germline values: CDR1 DFQATT, CDR2 SNEGSKA (reference sequence). The V and J ends lost 0 bases and 7 bases respectively, with 13 bases between them.

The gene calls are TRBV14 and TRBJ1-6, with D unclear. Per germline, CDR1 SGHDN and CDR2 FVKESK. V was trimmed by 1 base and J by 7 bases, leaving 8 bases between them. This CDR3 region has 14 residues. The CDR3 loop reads CASSQGRHNSPLHF. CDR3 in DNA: TGTGCCAGCAGCCAAGGAAGACACAATTCACCCCTCCACTTT.

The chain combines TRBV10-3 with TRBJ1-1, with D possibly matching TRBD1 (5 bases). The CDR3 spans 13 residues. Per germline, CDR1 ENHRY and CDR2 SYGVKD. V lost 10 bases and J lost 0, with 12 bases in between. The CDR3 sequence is CATGSGLNTEAFF. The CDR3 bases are TGTGCCACCGGGTCAGGGTTGAACACTGAAGCTTTCTTT.

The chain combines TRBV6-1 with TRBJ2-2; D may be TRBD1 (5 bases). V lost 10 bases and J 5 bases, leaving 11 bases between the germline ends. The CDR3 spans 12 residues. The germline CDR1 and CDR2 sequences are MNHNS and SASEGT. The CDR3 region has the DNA TGTGCCACCCGGACATTTACCGGGGAGCTGTTTTTT. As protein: CATRTFTGELFF.

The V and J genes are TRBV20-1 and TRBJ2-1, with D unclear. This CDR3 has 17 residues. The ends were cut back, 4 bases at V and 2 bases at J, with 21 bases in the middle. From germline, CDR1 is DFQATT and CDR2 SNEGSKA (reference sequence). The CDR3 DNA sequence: TGCAGTGCTAAGGCCTCGCTTCGGCTTCTGGCCTACAATGAGCAGTTCTTC. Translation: CSAKASLRLLAYNEQFF.

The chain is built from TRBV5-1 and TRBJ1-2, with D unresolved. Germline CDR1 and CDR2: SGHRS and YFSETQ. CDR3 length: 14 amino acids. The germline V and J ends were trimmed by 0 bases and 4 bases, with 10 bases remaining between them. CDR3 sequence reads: CASSLAADSYGYTF. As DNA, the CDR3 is TGCGCCAGCAGCTTGGCCGCGGATAGCTATGGCTACACCTTC. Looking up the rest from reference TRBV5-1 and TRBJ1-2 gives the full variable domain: KAGVTQTPRYLIKTRGQQVTLSCSPISGHRSVSWYQQTPGQGLQFLFEYFSETQRNKGNFPGRFSGRQFSNSRSEMNVSTLELGDSALYLCASSLAADSYGYTFGSGTRLTVV.

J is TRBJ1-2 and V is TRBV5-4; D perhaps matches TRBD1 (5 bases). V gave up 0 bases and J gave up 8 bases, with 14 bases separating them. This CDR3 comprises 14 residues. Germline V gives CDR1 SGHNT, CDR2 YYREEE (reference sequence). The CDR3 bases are TGTGCCAGCAGCTTGGATGGGAGTTACAGGGGCTACACCTTC. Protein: CASSLDGSYRGYTF.

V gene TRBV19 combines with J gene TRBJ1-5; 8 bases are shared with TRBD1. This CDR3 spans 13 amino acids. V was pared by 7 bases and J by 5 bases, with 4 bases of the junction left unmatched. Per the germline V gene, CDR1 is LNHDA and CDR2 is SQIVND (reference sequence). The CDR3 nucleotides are TGTGCCAGTACCAGGGGGCAGGATCAGCCCCAGCATTTT. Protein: CASTRGQDQPQHF.

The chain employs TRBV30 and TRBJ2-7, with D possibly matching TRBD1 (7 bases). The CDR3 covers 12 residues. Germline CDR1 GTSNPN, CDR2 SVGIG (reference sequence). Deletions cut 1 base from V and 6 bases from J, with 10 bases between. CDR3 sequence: CAWSGQGGEQYF. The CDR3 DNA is TGTGCCTGGAGTGGACAGGGAGGCGAGCAGTACTTC.

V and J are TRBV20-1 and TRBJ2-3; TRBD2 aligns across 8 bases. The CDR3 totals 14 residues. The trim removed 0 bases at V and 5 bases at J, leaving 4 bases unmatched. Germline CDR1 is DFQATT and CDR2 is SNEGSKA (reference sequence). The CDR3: CSARDAGGGDTQYF. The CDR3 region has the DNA TGCAGTGCTAGAGATGCGGGAGGAGGAGATACGCAGTATTTT.

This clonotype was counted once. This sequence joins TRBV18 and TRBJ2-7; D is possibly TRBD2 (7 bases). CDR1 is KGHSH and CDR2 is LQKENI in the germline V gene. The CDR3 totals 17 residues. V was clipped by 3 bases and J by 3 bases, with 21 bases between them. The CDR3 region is CASSPRLGGTNDYEQYF. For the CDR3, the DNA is TGTGCCAGCTCACCGAGGTTAGGGGGGACTAACGACTACGAGCAGTACTTC.

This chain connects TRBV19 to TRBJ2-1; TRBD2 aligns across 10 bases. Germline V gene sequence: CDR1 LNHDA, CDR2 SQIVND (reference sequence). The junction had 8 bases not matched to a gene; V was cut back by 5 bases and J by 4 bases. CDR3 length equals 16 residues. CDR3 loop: CASSLTTSGFYNEQFF. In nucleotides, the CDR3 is TGTGCCAGTAGTCTCACGACTAGCGGGTTTTACAATGAGCAGTTCTTC.

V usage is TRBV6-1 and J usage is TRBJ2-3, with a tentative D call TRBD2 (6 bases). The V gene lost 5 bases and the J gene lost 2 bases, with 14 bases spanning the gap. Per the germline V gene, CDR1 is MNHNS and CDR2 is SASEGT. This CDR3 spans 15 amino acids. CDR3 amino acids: CASSTTWTNTDTQYF. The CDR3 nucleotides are TGTGCCAGCAGTACCACTTGGACTAACACAGATACGCAGTATTTT.

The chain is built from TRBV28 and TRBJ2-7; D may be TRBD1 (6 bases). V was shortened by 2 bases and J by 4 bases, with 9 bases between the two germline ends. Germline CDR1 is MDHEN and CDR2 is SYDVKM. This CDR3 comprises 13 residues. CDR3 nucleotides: TGTGCCAGCAGTTTAGGGGGCTTTTACGAGCAGTACTTC. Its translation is CASSLGGFYEQYF.

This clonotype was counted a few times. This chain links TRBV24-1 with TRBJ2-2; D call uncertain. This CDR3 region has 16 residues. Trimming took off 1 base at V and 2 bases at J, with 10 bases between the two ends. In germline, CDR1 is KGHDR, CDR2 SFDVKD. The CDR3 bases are TGTGCCACCAGTGATTTTTCGGACGGAAACACCGGGGAGCTGTTTTTT. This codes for CATSDFSDGNTGELFF.

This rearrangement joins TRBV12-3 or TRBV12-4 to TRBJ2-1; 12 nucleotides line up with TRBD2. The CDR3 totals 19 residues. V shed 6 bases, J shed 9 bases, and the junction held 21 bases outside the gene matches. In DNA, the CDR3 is TGTGCCAGCAGAATAATCGGACTAGCGGGGTCCGATGGGGCGGGTGAGCAGTTCTTC. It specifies CASRIIGLAGSDGAGEQFF.